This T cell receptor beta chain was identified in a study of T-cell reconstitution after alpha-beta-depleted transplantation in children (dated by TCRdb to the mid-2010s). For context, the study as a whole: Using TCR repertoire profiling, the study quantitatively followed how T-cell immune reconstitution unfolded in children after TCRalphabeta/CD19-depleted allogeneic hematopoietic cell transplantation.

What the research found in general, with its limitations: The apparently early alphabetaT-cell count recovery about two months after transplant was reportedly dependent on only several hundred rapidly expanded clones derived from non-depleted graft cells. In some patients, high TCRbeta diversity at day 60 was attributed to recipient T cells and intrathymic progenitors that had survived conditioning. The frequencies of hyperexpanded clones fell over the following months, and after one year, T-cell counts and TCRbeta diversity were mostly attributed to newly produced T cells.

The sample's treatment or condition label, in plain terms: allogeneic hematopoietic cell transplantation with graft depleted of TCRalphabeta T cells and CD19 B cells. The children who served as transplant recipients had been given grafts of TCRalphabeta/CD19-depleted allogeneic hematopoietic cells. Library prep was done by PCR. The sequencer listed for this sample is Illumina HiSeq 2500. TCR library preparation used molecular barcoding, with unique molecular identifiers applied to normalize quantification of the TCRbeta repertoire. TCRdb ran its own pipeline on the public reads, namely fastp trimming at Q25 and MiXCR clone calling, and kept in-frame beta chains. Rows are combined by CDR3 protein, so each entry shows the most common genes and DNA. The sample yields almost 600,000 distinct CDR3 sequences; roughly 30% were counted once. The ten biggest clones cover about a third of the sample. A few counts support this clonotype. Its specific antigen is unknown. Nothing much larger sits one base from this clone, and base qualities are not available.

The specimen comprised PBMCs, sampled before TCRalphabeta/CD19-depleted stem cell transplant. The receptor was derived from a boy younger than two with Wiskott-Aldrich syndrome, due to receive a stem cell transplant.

DNA sequence: TGTGCCAGCGCGGACAGGGGCTCAAGGCTCAATGAGCAGTTCTTC. Translation gives CASADRGSRLNEQFF. This chain is built from TRBV12-3 or TRBV12-4 and TRBJ2-1; TRBD1 matches 9 bases in the middle. V lost 8 bases and J lost 6 bases, and the count of bases not matched to a germline gene is 11. The CDR3 contains 15 residues, cysteine and phenylalanine counted. Only the CDR3 DNA stays, 45 bases, in frame from base 1.